This TCR beta chain was identified during a study of identical twins. Study results and caveats: Excess low generation probability was seen in twin-shared out-of-frame alpha sequences. Beta clonotypes that were abundant in cord blood contained fewer insertions, a pattern absent from memory repertoires.

TCRdb re-derived calls from the 5' RACE reads in MiXCR, one entry per CDR3 protein. Of about 480,000 distinct CDR3 sequences listed, approximately 15% are singletons. In every case, the donor was a healthy Caucasian. The CDR3 consists of 16 residues. The V and J ends lost 3 bases and 0 bases, in that order; junction bases with no gene match: 6. The germline V gene has CDR1 KGHSH and CDR2 LQKENI. Turning to this clonotype: Antigen: not known.

The sample was also linked to a second study, of yellow fever vaccine responses in identical twins.

The chain links TRBV18 to TRBJ2-3; 7 bases are a match to TRBD1. This receptor was taken from a woman between 18 and 29 years old in good health. Sequenced input: CD4+ T cells sorted from blood. The CDR3 DNA sequence: TGTGCCAGCTCACCCCGCCGGGACAGAAGCACAGATACGCAGTATTTT. Amino acids: CASSPRRDRSTDTQYF. The full variable domain, with the rest looked up from reference TRBV18 and TRBJ2-3, is NAGVMQNPRHLVRRRGQEARLRCSPMKGHSHVYWYRQLPEEGLKFMVYLQKENIIDESGMPKERFSAEFPKEGPSILRIQQVVRGDSAAYFCASSPRRDRSTDTQYFGPGTRLTVL.